This TCR beta chain was documented in a study of early T cells in non-severe SARS-CoV-2 infection (dated by TCRdb to about 2021). Regarding the research as a whole: Because TCR sequencing relied on bulk RNA taken from unsorted whole blood, pairing of alpha and beta chains was not possible.

The CDR3 goes from the cysteine to the phenylalanine over 16 residues. Only the CDR3 DNA stays, 48 bases, in frame from base 1. Trimming removed 3 bases from V and 2 bases from J; the gene matches leave 9 bases unexplained. CDR1 SGHTA and CDR2 FQGNSA were looked up in the germline V gene. The investigation overall reported the following: VDJdb matching was skewed toward anti-spike CD8 responses and likely underestimated virus-specific expansions by missing private and CD4 specificities.

This was a case-control study nested in a cohort of healthcare workers in London, UK, who had nasopharyngeal swab PCR tests and blood samples taken every week. Healthcare workers were recruited during the week of the UK lockdown, between 23 and 31 March 2020, and followed weekly for up to roughly 15 weeks. This clonotype was counted a few times. There is no known antigen for this receptor. No much larger clone exists at a distance of one base, and base qualities are not known. The protocol used for the library was 5' RACE. These reads were obtained on a NextSeq 500. The TCR library protocol attached unique molecular identifiers to individual cDNA molecules to correct for sequencing error and PCR bias. TCR alpha and beta chains were both sequenced, and the abundances of alpha and beta sequences in each sample were closely correlated with each other. The authors processed their data as follows. V gene, J gene and CDR3 annotation of TCR sequences was performed with Decombinator V4. TCRs were defined as expanded if a significant change between any two time points was detected under a Poisson model with p below 0.0001. TCR abundances were normalised to the total number of TCRs sequenced per sample and were expressed as counts per million. TRAV1-2 paired with TRAJ12, TRAJ20 or TRAJ33 defined MAIT TCRs, while TRAV10 paired with TRAJ18 defined iNKT TCRs. VDJdb, accessed 1 November 2021, was searched for CMV, EBV and SARS-CoV-2 annotated TCRs, with TCRs annotated for multiple antigens excluded. Using fastp at Q25 and MiXCR, TCRdb reprocessed the public reads and kept productive beta chains. Rows merge per CDR3 protein into single entries with the most common DNA and genes. The V and J calls were determined by TCRdb, not by the authors. Recorded for this sample are some 56,000 distinct CDR3 sequences; around 15% of them occurred a single time. Of the sample, over 3.5% falls within the top ten clones.

The clonotype was recovered from an adult who was a healthcare worker with PCR-confirmed SARS-CoV-2 infection or an uninfected control (not recorded which). The V and J segments used are TRBV7-2 and TRBJ2-7; 8 of the junction bases match TRBD1. The material was whole blood, obtained at baseline. The CDR3 reads as follows: CASSLTGAVFTYEQYF. The bases are TGTGCCAGCAGCTTGACAGGGGCGGTATTCACCTACGAGCAGTACTTC.